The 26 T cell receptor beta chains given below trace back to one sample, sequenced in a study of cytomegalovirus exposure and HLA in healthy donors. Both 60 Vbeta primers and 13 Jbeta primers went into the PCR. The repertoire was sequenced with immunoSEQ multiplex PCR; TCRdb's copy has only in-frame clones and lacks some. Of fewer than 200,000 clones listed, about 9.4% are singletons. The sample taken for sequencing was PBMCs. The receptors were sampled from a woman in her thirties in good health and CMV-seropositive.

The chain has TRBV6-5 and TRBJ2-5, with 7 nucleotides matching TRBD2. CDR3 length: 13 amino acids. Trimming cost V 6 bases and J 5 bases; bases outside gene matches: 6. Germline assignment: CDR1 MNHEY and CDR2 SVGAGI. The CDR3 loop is CASRASGLETQYF. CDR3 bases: TGTGCCAGCAGGGCTAGCGGCTTGGAGACCCAGTACTTC.

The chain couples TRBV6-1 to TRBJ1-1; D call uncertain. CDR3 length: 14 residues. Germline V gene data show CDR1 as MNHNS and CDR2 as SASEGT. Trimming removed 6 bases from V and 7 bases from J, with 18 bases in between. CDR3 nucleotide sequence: TGTGCCAGCAGGGTTAAGGACGGGGATCATGAAGCTTTCTTT. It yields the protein CASRVKDGDHEAFF.

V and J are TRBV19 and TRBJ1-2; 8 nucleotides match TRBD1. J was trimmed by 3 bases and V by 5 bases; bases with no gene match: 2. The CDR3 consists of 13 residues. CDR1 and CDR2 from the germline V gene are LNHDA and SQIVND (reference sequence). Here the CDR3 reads CASSDRGDYGYTF. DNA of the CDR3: TGTGCCAGTAGTGACAGGGGAGACTATGGCTACACCTTC.

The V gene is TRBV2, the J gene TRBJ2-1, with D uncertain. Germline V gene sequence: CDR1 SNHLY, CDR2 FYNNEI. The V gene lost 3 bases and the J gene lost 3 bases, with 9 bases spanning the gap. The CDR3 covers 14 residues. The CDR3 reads CASSESPNYNEQFF. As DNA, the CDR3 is TGTGCCAGCAGTGAGAGCCCCAACTACAATGAGCAGTTCTTC.

Here the CDR3 DNA reads TGCGCCAGCAGTGAGTCGAGGGCAGGGAACACTGAAGCTTTCTTT. Its protein is CASSESRAGNTEAFF. The rearrangement uses TRBV10-1 and TRBJ1-1; D unclear. Germline lookup yields CDR1 WNHNN and CDR2 SYGVQD (reference sequence). V lost 0 bases and J 1 base, leaving 9 bases between the germline ends. The CDR3 consists of 15 residues.

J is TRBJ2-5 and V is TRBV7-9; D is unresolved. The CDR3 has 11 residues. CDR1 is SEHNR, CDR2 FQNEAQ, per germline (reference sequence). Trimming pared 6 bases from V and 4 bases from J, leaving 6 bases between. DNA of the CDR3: TGTGCCAGCAGTCCCAGAGAGACCCAGTACTTC. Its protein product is CASSPRETQYF. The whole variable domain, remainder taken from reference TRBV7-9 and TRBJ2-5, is DTGVSQNPRHKITKRGQNVTFRCDPISEHNRLYWYRQTLGQGPEFLTYFQNEAQLEKSRLLSDRFSAERPKGSFSTLEIQRTEQGDSAMYLCASSPRETQYFGPGTRLLVL.

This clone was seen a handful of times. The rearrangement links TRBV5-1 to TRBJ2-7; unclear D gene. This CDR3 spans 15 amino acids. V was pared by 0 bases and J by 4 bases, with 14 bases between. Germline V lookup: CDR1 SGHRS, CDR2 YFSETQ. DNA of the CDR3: TGCGCCAGCAGCTTGGACCCCGAGCTCGGGTACGAGCAGTACTTC. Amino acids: CASSLDPELGYEQYF.

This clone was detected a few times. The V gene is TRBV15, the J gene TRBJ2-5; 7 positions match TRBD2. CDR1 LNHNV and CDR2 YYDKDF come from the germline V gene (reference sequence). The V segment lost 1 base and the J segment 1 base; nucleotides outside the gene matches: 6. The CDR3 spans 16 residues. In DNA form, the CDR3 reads TGTGCCACCAGCAGAGCTTGGGGGGGACCCCAAGAGACCCAGTACTTC. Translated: CATSRAWGGPQETQYF.

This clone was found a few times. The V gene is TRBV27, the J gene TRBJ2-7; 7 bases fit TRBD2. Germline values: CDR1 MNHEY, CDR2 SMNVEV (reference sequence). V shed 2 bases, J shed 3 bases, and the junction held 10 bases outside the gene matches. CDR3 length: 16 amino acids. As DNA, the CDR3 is TGTGCCAGCAGTTTACGAGGGACTACCTTTGTCTACGAGCAGTACTTC. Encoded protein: CASSLRGTTFVYEQYF.

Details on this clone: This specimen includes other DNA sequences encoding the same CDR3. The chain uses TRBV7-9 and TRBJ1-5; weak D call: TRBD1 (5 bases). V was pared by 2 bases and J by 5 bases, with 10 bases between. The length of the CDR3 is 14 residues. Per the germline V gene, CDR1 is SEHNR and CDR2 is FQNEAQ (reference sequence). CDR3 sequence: CASSLRQGYQPQHF. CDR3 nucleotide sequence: TGTGCCAGCAGCTTAAGGCAGGGTTATCAGCCCCAGCATTTT.

The CDR3 sequence is CAWSDPLRSYSYEQYF. The CDR3, as DNA: TGTGCCTGGAGTGACCCTTTGCGGTCCTACTCCTACGAGCAGTACTTC. The chain has TRBV30 and TRBJ2-7, with unresolved D. Germline lookup yields CDR1 GTSNPN and CDR2 SVGIG (reference sequence). This CDR3 has 16 amino acids. Trimming stripped 1 base from V and 0 bases from J, with 16 bases between.

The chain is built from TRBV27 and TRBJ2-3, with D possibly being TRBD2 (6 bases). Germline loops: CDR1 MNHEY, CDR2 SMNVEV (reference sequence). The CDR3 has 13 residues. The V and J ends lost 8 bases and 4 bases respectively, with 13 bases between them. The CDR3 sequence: CASRGFSPDTQYF. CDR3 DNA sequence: TGTGCCAGCCGGGGGTTTTCTCCAGATACGCAGTATTTT.

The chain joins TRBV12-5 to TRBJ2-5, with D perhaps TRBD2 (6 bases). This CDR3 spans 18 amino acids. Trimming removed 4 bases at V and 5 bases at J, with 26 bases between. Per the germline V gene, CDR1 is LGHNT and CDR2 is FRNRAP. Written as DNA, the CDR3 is TGTGCTAGTGGTTCCGACCCGACCTCCTTCAGGAGGGTGGAGACCCAGTACTTC. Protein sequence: CASGSDPTSFRRVETQYF.

CDR3 DNA sequence: TGTGCCAGCAGCTTAGCTCCATCTGGAAACACCATATATTTT. This codes for CASSLAPSGNTIYF. The chain joins TRBV7-2 to TRBJ1-3, with D unresolved. Trimming cost V 0 bases and J 1 base, with 4 bases left between them. This CDR3 is built from 14 residues. Germline V gene data show CDR1 as SGHTA and CDR2 as FQGNSA.

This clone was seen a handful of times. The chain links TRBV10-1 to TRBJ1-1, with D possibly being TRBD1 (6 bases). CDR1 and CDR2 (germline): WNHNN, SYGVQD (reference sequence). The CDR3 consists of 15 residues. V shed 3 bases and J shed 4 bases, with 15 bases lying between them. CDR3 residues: CASSDGVGAVTEAFF. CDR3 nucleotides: TGCGCCAGCAGTGATGGTGTGGGGGCGGTCACTGAAGCTTTCTTT.

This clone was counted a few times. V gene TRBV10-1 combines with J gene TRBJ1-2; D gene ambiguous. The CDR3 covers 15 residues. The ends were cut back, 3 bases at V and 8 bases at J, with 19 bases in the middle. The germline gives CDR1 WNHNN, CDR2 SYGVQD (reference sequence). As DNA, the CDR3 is TGCGCCAGCAGTGAAGGGAGGGCCGGGTTGGAAGGCTACACCTTC. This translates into CASSEGRAGLEGYTF.

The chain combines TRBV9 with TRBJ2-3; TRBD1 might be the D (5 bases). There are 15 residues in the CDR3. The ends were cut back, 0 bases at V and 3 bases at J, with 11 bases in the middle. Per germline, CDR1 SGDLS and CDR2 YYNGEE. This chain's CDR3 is CASSVVWGPTDTQYF. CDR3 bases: TGTGCCAGCAGCGTAGTGTGGGGCCCAACAGATACGCAGTATTTT.

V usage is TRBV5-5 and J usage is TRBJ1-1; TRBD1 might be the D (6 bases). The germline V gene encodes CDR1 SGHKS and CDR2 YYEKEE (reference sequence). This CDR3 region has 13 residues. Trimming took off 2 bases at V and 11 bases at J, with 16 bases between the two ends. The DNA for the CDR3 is TGTGCCAGCAGCTTAGGACTGAGACAGGAGGCTTTCTTT. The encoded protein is CASSLGLRQEAFF.

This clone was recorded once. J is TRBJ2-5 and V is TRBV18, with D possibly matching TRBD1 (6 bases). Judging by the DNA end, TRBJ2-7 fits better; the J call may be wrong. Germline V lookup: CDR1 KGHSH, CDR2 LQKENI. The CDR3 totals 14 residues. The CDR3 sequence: CASSPLGQTYEQYF. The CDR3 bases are TGTGCCAGCTCACCACTAGGACAGACCTACGAGCAGTACTTC.

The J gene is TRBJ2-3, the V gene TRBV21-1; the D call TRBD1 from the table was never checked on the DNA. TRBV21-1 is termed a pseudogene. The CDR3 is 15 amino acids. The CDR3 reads CASSTGQGSKDTQYF. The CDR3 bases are TGTGCCAGCAGCACCGGACAGGGGAGTAAAGATACGCAGTATTTT.

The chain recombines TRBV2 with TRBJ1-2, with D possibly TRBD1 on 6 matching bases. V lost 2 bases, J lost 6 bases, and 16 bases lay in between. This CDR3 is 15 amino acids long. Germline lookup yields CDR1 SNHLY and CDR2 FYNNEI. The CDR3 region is CASSESGAKDDGYTF. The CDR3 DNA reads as TGTGCCAGCAGTGAATCAGGGGCAAAGGACGATGGCTACACCTTC.

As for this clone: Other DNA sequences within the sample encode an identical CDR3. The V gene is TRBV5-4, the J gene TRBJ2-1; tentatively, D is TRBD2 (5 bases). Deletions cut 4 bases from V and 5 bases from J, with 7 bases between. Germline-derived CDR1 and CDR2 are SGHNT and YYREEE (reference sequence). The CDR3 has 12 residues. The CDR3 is CASSGRDNEQFF. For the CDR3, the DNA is TGTGCCAGCAGCGGGCGGGACAATGAGCAGTTCTTC.

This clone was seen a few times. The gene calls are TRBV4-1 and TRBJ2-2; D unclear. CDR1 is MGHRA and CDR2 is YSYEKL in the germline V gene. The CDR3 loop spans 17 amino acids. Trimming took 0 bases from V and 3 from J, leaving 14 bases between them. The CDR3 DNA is TGCGCCAGCAGCCAAGATGGCCTAATAGGAGACACCGGGGAGCTGTTTTTT. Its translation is CASSQDGLIGDTGELFF.

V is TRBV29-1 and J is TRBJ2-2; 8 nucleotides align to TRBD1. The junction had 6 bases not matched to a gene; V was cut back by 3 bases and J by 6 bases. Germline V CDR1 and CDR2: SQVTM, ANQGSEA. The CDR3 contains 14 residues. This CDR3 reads CSVDLDREAGELFF. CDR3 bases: TGCAGCGTTGACTTGGACAGGGAAGCCGGGGAGCTGTTTTTT.

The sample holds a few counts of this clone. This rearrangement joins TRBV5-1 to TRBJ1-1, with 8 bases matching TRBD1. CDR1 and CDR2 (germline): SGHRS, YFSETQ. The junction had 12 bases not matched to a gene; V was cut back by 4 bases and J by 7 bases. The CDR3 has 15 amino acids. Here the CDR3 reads CASSPYPDRGGEAFF. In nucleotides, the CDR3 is TGCGCCAGCAGCCCATATCCCGACAGGGGTGGTGAAGCTTTCTTT.

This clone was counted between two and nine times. CDR3 nucleotide sequence: TGTGCCAGCAGCGTAGACCAGGGGGCGGTGAACACTGAAGCTTTCTTT. Translating it yields CASSVDQGAVNTEAFF. This sequence joins TRBV9 and TRBJ1-1, with TRBD1 matching 8 bases. CDR1 and CDR2 (germline): SGDLS, YYNGEE. The CDR3 sequence is 16 residues long. V was clipped by 0 bases and J by 0 bases; unmatched bases: 4.